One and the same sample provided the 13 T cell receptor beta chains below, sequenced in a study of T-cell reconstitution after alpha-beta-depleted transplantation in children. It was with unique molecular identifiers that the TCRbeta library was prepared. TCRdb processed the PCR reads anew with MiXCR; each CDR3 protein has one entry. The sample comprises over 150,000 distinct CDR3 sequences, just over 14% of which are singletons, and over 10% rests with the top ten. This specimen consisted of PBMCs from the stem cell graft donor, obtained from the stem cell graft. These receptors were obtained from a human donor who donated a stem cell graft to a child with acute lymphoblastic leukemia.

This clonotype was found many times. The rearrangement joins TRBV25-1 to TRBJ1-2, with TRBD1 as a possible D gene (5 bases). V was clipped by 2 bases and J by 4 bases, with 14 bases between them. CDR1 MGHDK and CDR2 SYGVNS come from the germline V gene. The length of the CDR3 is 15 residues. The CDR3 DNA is TGTGCCAGCAGTGAACTACAAGGGACCTTCTATGGCTACACCTTC. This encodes CASSELQGTFYGYTF.

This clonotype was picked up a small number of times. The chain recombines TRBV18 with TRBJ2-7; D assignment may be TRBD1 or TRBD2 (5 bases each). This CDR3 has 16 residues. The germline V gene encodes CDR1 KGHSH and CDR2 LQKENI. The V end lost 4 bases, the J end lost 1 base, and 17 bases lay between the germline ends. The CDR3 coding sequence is TGTGCCAGCTCACACACCGAGAGGGACGATTCCTACGAGCAGTACTTC. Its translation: CASSHTERDDSYEQYF.

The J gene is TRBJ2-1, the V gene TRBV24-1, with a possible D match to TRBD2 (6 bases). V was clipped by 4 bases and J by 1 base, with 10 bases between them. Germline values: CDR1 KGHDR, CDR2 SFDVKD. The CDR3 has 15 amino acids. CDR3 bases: TGTGCCACCAGTGAATTAGCGGCTTCCTACAATGAGCAGTTCTTC. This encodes CATSELAASYNEQFF.

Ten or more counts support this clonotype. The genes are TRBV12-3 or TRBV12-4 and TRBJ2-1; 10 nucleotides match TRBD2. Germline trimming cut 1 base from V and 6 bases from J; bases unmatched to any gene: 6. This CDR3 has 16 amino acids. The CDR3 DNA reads TGTGCCAGCAGTTTAGGGATAGCGGGAGGACCCAATGAGCAGTTCTTC. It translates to CASSLGIAGGPNEQFF.

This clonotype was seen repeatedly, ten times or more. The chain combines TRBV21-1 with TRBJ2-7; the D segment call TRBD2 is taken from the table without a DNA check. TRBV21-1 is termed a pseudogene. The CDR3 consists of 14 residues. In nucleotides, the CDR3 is TGTGCCAGCAGCATCGGGACTAGCTCCTACGAGCAGTACTTC. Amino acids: CASSIGTSSYEQYF.

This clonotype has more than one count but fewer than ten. The CDR3 DNA is TGTGCCAGCAGCTTAGAAGGGGGGGCCCAAAACATTCAGTACTTC. It encodes CASSLEGGAQNIQYF. This rearrangement joins TRBV11-2 to TRBJ2-4; TRBD2 is a possible D gene (7 bases). This CDR3 is built from 15 residues. V lost 0 bases and J lost 5, with 11 bases in between. Per the germline V gene, CDR1 is SGHAT and CDR2 is FQNNGV.

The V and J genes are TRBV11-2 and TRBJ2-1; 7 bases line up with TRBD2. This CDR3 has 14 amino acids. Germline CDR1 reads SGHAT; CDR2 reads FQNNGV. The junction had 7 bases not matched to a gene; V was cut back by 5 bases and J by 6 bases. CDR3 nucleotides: TGTGCCAGCAGCCGGGCGGGAGTTGCCAATGAGCAGTTCTTC. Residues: CASSRAGVANEQFF.

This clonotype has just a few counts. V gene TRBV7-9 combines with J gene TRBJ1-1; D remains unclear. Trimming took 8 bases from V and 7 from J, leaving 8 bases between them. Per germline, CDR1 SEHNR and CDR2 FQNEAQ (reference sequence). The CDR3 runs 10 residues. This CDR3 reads CASGVYEAFF. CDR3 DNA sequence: TGTGCCAGCGGGGTATATGAAGCTTTCTTT.

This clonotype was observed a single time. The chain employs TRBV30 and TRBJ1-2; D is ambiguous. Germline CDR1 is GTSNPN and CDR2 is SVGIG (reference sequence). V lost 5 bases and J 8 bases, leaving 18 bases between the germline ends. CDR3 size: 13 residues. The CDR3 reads CAWVPGLLSGYTF. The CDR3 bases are TGTGCCTGGGTCCCCGGGTTACTGTCCGGCTACACCTTC.

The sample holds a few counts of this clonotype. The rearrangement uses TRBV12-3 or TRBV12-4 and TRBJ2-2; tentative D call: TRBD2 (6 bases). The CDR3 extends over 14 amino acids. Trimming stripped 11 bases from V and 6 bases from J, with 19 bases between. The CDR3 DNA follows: TGTGCCTGCAAACGGGGGATTACTCCCGGGGAGCTGTTTTTT. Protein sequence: CACKRGITPGELFF.

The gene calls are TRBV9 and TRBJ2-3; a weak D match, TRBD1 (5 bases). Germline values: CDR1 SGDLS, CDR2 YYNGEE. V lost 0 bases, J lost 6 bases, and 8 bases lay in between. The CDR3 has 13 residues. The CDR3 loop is CASSVAWGDTQYF. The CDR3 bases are TGTGCCAGCAGCGTAGCTTGGGGCGATACGCAGTATTTT.

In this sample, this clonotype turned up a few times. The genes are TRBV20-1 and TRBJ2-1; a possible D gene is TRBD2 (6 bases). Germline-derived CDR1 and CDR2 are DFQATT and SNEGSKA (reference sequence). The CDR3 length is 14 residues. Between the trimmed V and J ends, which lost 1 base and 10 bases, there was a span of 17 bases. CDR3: CSARGFGTSGEQFF. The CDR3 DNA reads TGCAGTGCTAGAGGGTTCGGGACTTCCGGGGAGCAGTTCTTC.

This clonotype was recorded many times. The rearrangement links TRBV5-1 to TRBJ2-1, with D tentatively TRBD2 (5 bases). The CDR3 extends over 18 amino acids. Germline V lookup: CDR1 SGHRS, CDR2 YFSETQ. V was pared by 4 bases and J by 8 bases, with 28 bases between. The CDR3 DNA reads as TGCGCCAGCAGCCCACCCCCCGCCTTTCGCGGGCCCTTAGATGAGCAGTTCTTC. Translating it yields CASSPPPAFRGPLDEQFF.